The 19 T cell receptor beta chains given below trace back to one sample, sequenced in a study of CD8 T cells in Susac syndrome. Random hexamers primed reverse transcription of about 0.5 to 1 ug RNA. Each CDR3 protein gets one entry after TCRdb re-called the immunoSEQ multiplex PCR reads with MiXCR. Counted here are about 210,000 distinct CDR3 sequences, 95% occurring once; the ten biggest clones make up approximately 0.08%. The sample consisted of CD4+ T cells from PBMCs. These receptor sequences come from a human donor with multiple sclerosis.

The V call is TRBV15, the J call TRBJ2-3; the match to TRBD1 covers 9 bases. There are 16 residues in the CDR3. V lost 2 bases and J lost 6; bases outside the gene matches: 9. Germline V CDR1 and CDR2: LNHNV, YYDKDF (reference sequence). The chain's CDR3 is CATSRLQGAVADTQYF. The DNA for the CDR3 is TGTGCCACCAGCAGATTACAGGGGGCGGTTGCGGATACGCAGTATTTT.

The chain combines TRBV12-3 or TRBV12-4 with TRBJ1-5, with 8 nucleotides matching TRBD1. The ends lost 2 bases at V and 8 bases at J; junction bases unmatched: 5. This CDR3 contains 14 residues. The CDR3: CASSLRRGQEPQHF. The CDR3 coding sequence is TGTGCCAGCAGTTTAAGGAGGGGACAGGAGCCCCAGCATTTT.

V usage is TRBV7-9 and J usage is TRBJ2-3; 7 bases agree with TRBD2. V was clipped by 9 bases and J by 1 base; unmatched bases: 13. The germline gives CDR1 SEHNR, CDR2 FQNEAQ (reference sequence). The CDR3 loop spans 16 amino acids. CDR3: CASDRWQGGGTDTQYF. The CDR3 nucleotides read TGTGCCAGTGATAGGTGGCAGGGAGGGGGCACAGATACGCAGTATTTT.

CDR3 bases: TGCAGTGCTGGGACACCGGGGGGGAGCAATCAGCCCCAGCATTTT. This sequence encodes CSAGTPGGSNQPQHF. The chain has TRBV20-1 and TRBJ1-5, with TRBD1 as a possible D gene (6 bases). The CDR3 is 15 residues long. V was trimmed by 5 bases and J by 1 base, leaving 15 bases between them. Germline V CDR1 and CDR2: DFQATT, SNEGSKA (reference sequence).

V gene TRBV12-3 or TRBV12-4 combines with J gene TRBJ2-3, with TRBD2 matching over 13 bases. This CDR3 contains 17 residues. After removal of 2 bases from V and 1 base from J, the junction contained 3 bases not matched to a gene. CDR3 nucleotides: TGTGCCAGCAGTTTAATCGGACTAGCGGGGGGCACAGATACGCAGTATTTT. The encoded protein is CASSLIGLAGGTDTQYF.

The rearrangement joins TRBV18 to TRBJ1-1; D remains unclear. Trimming shortened V by 2 bases and J by 3 bases, and 10 bases separated the two germline ends. The CDR3 loop spans 14 amino acids. The germline V gene has CDR1 KGHSH and CDR2 LQKENI. DNA for the CDR3: TGTGCCAGCTCACCAAGGTCAGGAGACACTGAAGCTTTCTTT. This encodes CASSPRSGDTEAFF.

This chain uses TRBV6-5 with TRBJ2-3; no clear D. The CDR3 has 12 amino acids. V lost 8 bases, J lost 1 base, and 7 bases lay in between. Germline V gives CDR1 MNHEY, CDR2 SVGAGI. DNA for the CDR3: TGTGCCAGCGTAGGACGCACAGATACGCAGTATTTT. It encodes CASVGRTDTQYF.

The rearrangement links TRBV4-1 to TRBJ1-2; D gene ambiguous. The CDR3 has 15 amino acids. The germline V and J ends were trimmed by 4 bases and 0 bases, with 12 bases remaining between them. Germline V gene sequence: CDR1 MGHRA, CDR2 YSYEKL. The CDR3 DNA sequence: TGCGCCAGCAGCCTGAACAGCTTGACTAACTATGGCTACACCTTC. Translation gives CASSLNSLTNYGYTF.

The V call is TRBV6-2 or TRBV6-3, the J call TRBJ2-7; the match to TRBD1 covers 8 bases. Trimming at V came to 6 bases and at J to 4 bases, leaving 11 bases not matched to a gene. This CDR3 has 15 amino acids. Looked up from germline, CDR1 is MNHEY and CDR2 is SVGEGT. The CDR3 DNA sequence: TGTGCCAGCAGAGATACGCAGGGGGCCGGGTACGAGCAGTACGTC. It translates to CASRDTQGAGYEQYV.

This rearrangement joins TRBV12-3 or TRBV12-4 to TRBJ2-1; 7 nucleotides match TRBD2. The CDR3 totals 14 residues. V was clipped by 3 bases and J by 3 bases; unmatched bases: 2. The CDR3 bases are TGTGCCAGCAGTTTGGGGGGGTACTACAATGAGCAGTTCTTC. Residues: CASSLGGYYNEQFF.

The genes are TRBV6-6 and TRBJ1-2; perhaps TRBD1 as D (6 bases). The CDR3 runs to 15 residues. Germline-derived CDR1 and CDR2 are MNHNY and SVGAGI (reference sequence). V was pared by 8 bases and J by 4 bases, with 20 bases between. The CDR3 region is CASSIPRGLSYGYTF. The CDR3 DNA follows: TGTGCCAGCTCCATTCCAAGGGGGTTGAGCTATGGCTACACCTTC.

CDR3 coding DNA: TGCAGTGCTAGGGGGCTAGCGGGGGCCCGCGAGCAGTACGTC. Its protein product is CSARGLAGAREQYV. V and J are TRBV20-1 and TRBJ2-7; 10 bases align to TRBD2. Germline CDR1 is DFQATT and CDR2 is SNEGSKA (reference sequence). This CDR3 spans 14 amino acids. With V trimmed by 3 bases and J by 6 bases, 8 bases remained unmatched.

This clonotype has only one observation. The chain has TRBV3-1 and TRBJ2-1; D unclear. The CDR3 extends over 15 amino acids. The germline V and J ends were trimmed by 4 bases and 6 bases, with 16 bases remaining between them. Germline CDR1 and CDR2: LGHDT and YNNKEL (reference sequence). CDR3 DNA: TGTGCCAGCAGCCCTTACGCCCTGTTGGGCAATGAGCAGTTCTTC. It encodes CASSPYALLGNEQFF.

The CDR3 coding sequence is TGCAGCGTTGTGGTTGCACCCTCCTACAATGAGCAGTTCTTC. Its translation is CSVVVAPSYNEQFF. The chain joins TRBV29-1 to TRBJ2-1; no firm D call. Deletions cut 4 bases from V and 0 bases from J, with 10 bases between. CDR3 size: 14 residues. Germline V CDR1 and CDR2: SQVTM, ANQGSEA.

This rearrangement joins TRBV3-1 to TRBJ2-1; D unresolved. Germline loops: CDR1 LGHDT, CDR2 YNNKEL (reference sequence). Trimming pared 1 base from V and 5 bases from J, leaving 12 bases between. The CDR3 consists of 15 residues. The CDR3 DNA follows: TGTGCCAGCAGCCAAGCACGTATATCCGACAATGAGCAGTTCTTC. Translation gives CASSQARISDNEQFF.

V is TRBV3-1 and J is TRBJ2-6; TRBD1 might be the D (6 bases). The germline V gene encodes CDR1 LGHDT and CDR2 YNNKEL (reference sequence). V shed 5 bases and J shed 4 bases, with 21 bases lying between them. The CDR3 extends over 18 amino acids. The CDR3 sequence: CASSLAGTNPPGANVLTF. The DNA of the CDR3 is TGTGCCAGCAGCTTAGCCGGGACAAATCCCCCCGGGGCCAACGTCCTGACTTTC. Full variable domain (outside the CDR3, taken from reference TRBV3-1 and TRBJ2-6): DTAVSQTPKYLVTQMGNDKSIKCEQNLGHDTMYWYKQDSKKFLKIMFSYNNKELIINETVPNRFSPKSPDKAHLNLHINSLELGDSAVYFCASSLAGTNPPGANVLTFGAGSRLTVL.

The table lists this clonotype with a count of one. The chain uses TRBV3-1 and TRBJ1-2; no clear D. V was trimmed by 1 base and J by 10 bases, leaving 10 bases between them. This CDR3 is built from 12 residues. Germline loops: CDR1 LGHDT, CDR2 YNNKEL (reference sequence). The CDR3 here is CASSQVSTAYTF. CDR3 nucleotides: TGTGCCAGCAGCCAAGTTAGTACAGCCTACACCTTC. The entire variable domain, with the rest obtained from reference TRBV3-1 and TRBJ1-2, is as follows: DTAVSQTPKYLVTQMGNDKSIKCEQNLGHDTMYWYKQDSKKFLKIMFSYNNKELIINETVPNRFSPKSPDKAHLNLHINSLELGDSAVYFCASSQVSTAYTFGSGTRLTVV.

J is TRBJ2-3 and V is TRBV2; 9 nucleotides align to TRBD1. Trimming at V came to 7 bases and at J to 3 bases, leaving 5 bases not matched to a gene. Germline V gene lookup returns CDR1 SNHLY and CDR2 FYNNEI. CDR3 length: 14 residues. CDR3 sequence reads: CASNRDRVTDTQYF. CDR3 coding DNA: TGTGCCAGCAATCGGGACAGGGTTACAGATACGCAGTATTTT.

This clonotype was observed once. The CDR3 protein is CASSPAMVMNTEAFF. The DNA of the CDR3 is TGCGCCAGCAGCCCTGCAATGGTGATGAACACTGAAGCTTTCTTT. The V and J genes are TRBV5-1 and TRBJ1-1; no clear D gene. The CDR3 is 15 amino acids. The V end was cut by 4 bases, the J end by 0 bases, with 13 bases between. CDR1 is SGHRS and CDR2 is YFSETQ in the germline V gene.